This T cell receptor (beta chain) came from a study of cytomegalovirus exposure and HLA in healthy donors. A multiplex PCR was run with 60 Vbeta primers and 13 Jbeta primers. The table came from immunoSEQ multiplex PCR; TCRdb's copy has only in-frame clones and leaves some out. The data show more than 60,000 clones, less than 80% seen once. The CDR3 contains 16 residues. Unmatched junction bases numbered 16, after V lost 6 bases and J lost 5 bases. Germline loops: CDR1 WNHNN, CDR2 SYGVQD (reference sequence). This sequence originates from a man in his forties in good health and CMV-seropositive. The chain carries TRBV10-1 and TRBJ2-7; 7 bases align to TRBD1. The specimen was PBMCs. CDR3 protein: CASSGQTTGTVDEQYF. The DNA for the CDR3 is TGCGCCAGCAGCGGGCAGACGACAGGGACAGTGGACGAGCAGTACTTC.